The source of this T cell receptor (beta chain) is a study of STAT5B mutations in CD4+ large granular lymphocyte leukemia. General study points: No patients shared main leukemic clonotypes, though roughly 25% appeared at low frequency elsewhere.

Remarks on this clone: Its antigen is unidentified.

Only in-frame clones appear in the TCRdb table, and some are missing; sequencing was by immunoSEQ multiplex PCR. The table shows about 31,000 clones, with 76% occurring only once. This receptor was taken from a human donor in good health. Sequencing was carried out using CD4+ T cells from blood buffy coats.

The CDR3 loop is CASSLDWAGGNEQYF. As DNA, the CDR3 is TGCGCCAGCAGCTTGGATTGGGCAGGGGGCAACGAGCAGTACTTC. This chain uses TRBV5-1 with TRBJ2-7, with 8 bases lining up with TRBD1. The germline gives CDR1 SGHRS, CDR2 YFSETQ. Trimming removed 0 bases from V and 5 bases from J; junction bases left unmatched: 7. This CDR3 is 15 amino acids long.